A selection of T cell receptor beta chains follows, all from one sample in a study of tumor-infiltrating lymphocytes in localized non-small cell lung cancer. The data were produced by immunoSEQ multiplex PCR, yet TCRdb's version contains in-frame clones alone and is incomplete. Among 6,800 or so clones listed, around 77% were seen once. Sequenced input: uninvolved lung tissue not adjacent to the tumor. These TCRs come from a human donor with non-small cell lung cancer. The CDR3 runs from the conserved cysteine through the conserved F or W. Where a row states a size, it is once, few, many or the class of an expanded clone; other rows omit it.

V: TRBV2
size: .
CDR3: CASNSLNTEAFF

V: TRBV19
size: .
CDR3: CASSIKRRLTNTEAFF

V: TRBV19
size: .
CDR3: CASSIGDGGWAFF

V: TRBV9
size: .
CDR3: CASSVGSSGSYEQYF

V: TRBV7-3
size: .
CDR3: CASSPDPGTALTNTEAFF

V: TRBV29-1
size: .
CDR3: CSVEKGGIQETQYF

V: TRBV28
size: once
CDR3: CASIQGMRQPQHF

V: TRBV28
size: once
CDR3: CASSFLAGTDTQYF

V: TRBV5-4
size: .
CDR3: CASSSSRGQTEAFF

V: TRBV13
size: .
CDR3: CASSFTSGVEAFF